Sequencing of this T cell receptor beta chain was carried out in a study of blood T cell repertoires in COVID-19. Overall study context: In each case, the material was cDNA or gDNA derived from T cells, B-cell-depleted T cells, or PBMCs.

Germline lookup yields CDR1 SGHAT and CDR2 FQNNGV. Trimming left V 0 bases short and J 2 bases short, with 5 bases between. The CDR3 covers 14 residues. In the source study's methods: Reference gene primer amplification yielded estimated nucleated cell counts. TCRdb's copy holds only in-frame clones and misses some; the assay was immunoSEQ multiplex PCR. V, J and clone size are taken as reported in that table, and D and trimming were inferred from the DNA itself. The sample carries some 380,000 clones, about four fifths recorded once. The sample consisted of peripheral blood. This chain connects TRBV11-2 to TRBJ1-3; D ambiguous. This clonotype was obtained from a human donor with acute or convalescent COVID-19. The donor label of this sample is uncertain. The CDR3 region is CASSLERAGNTIYF. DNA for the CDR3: TGTGCCAGCAGCTTAGAACGGGCTGGAAACACCATATATTTT.